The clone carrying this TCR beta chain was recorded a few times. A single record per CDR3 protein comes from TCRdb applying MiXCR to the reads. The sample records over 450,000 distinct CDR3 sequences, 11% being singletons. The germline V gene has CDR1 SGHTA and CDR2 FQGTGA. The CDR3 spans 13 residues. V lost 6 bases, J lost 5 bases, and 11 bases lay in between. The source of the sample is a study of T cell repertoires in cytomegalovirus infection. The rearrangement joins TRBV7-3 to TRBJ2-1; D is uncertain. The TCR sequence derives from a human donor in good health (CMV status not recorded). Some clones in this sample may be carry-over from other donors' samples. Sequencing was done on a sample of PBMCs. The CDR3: CASRKGGDNEQFF. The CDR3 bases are TGTGCCAGCAGGAAGGGCGGCGACAATGAGCAGTTCTTC.